The 14 T cell receptor beta chains below were found in one sample sequenced in a study of blood T cell repertoires in COVID-19 (dated by TCRdb to between 2020 and 2021). The library came from the immunoSEQ multiplex PCR assay. TCRdb obtained this table from immuneACCESS and retained in-frame rearrangements with V and J assigned. These tables miss some clones; where compared with another copy, unresolved V genes account for less than half of the shortfall, and the remainder is unexplained. The sample records about 400,000 clones, just under 90% of which are singletons. The ten most abundant clones make up about 10% of the sample. Sequenced material: PBMCs or T cells enriched from blood (not recorded which). These receptors came from a woman between 45 and 60 years old who had recovered from COVID-19.

The V gene is TRBV7-6, the J gene TRBJ2-5, with D unclear. The V end was cut by 2 bases, the J end by 2 bases, with 12 bases between. Looked up from germline, CDR1 is SGHVS and CDR2 is FNYEAQ. This CDR3 is 15 amino acids long. CDR3 loop: CASSLYSRRQETQYF. In DNA form, the CDR3 reads TGTGCCAGCAGCTTATATTCCCGGAGACAAGAGACCCAGTACTTC.

The gene calls are TRBV6-2 or TRBV6-3 and TRBJ1-1; no firm D call. Germline V lookup: CDR1 MNHEY, CDR2 SVGEGT. Trimming stripped 2 bases from V and 8 bases from J, with 12 bases between. CDR3 length: 13 residues. CDR3 DNA sequence: TGTGCCAGCAGTTACGGTCGGTGGGCAGAAGCTTTCTTT. It encodes CASSYGRWAEAFF.

This chain joins TRBV28 and TRBJ2-3; D uncertain. The CDR3 consists of 15 residues. CDR1 and CDR2 (germline): MDHEN, SYDVKM. Trimming pared 2 bases from V and 0 bases from J, leaving 9 bases between. This CDR3 reads CASSLAGFSTDTQYF. CDR3 in DNA: TGTGCCAGCAGTTTAGCCGGGTTTAGCACAGATACGCAGTATTTT.

The chain has TRBV12-5 and TRBJ2-7, with a weak D call TRBD1 (6 bases). CDR3 length: 16 amino acids. Germline lookup yields CDR1 LGHNT and CDR2 FRNRAP. Trimming removed 4 bases at V and 2 bases at J, with 18 bases between. The CDR3 region has the DNA TGTGCTAGTGGTTCCACCAGGGGTGGGTTAGCCTACGAGCAGTACTTC. This codes for CASGSTRGGLAYEQYF.

The V gene is TRBV27, the J gene TRBJ1-5, with TRBD1 identical over 7 bases. Germline trimming cut 5 bases from V and 7 bases from J; bases unmatched to any gene: 11. Germline V gene lookup returns CDR1 MNHEY and CDR2 SMNVEV (reference sequence). The CDR3 sequence is 15 residues long. CDR3 protein: CASSPTGAPRQPQHF. The CDR3 DNA reads as TGTGCCAGCAGTCCAACAGGGGCCCCGCGGCAGCCCCAGCATTTT.

V usage is TRBV7-9 and J usage is TRBJ1-1; D unresolved. The V gene's germline CDR1 is SEHNR and CDR2 FQNEAQ (reference sequence). Trimming removed 3 bases at V and 1 base at J, with 6 bases between. This CDR3 spans 13 amino acids. The CDR3 reads CASSLVENTEAFF. As DNA, the CDR3 is TGTGCCAGCAGCTTGGTAGAGAACACTGAAGCTTTCTTT.

This chain links TRBV11-2 with TRBJ1-1, with 11 bases matching TRBD1. The junction had 9 bases not matched to a gene; V was cut back by 1 base and J by 5 bases. CDR1 is SGHAT, CDR2 FQNNGV, per germline. This CDR3 is 17 amino acids long. The CDR3 DNA is TGTGCCAGCAGCTTAGGGACAGGGGGCGTAGGAAGAACTGAAGCTTTCTTT. This sequence encodes CASSLGTGGVGRTEAFF.

This clone was detected only once. This chain uses TRBV19 with TRBJ1-1, with 8 bases fitting TRBD1. The CDR3 spans 15 residues. V dropped 4 bases and J dropped 6; count of bases not matched to a gene: 10. Germline assignment: CDR1 LNHDA and CDR2 SQIVND (reference sequence). CDR3 loop: CASSTRDRTRPEAFF. The CDR3, as DNA: TGTGCCAGTAGTACTCGGGACAGGACCCGGCCTGAAGCTTTCTTT. Using reference TRBV19 and TRBJ1-1 for the parts outside the CDR3, the full variable domain is DGGITQSPKYLFRKEGQNVTLSCEQNLNHDAMYWYRQDPGQGLRLIYYSQIVNDFQKGDIAEGYSVSREKKESFPLTVTSAQKNPTAFYLCASSTRDRTRPEAFFGQGTRLTVV.

The chain joins TRBV20-1 to TRBJ1-6, with D uncertain. Trimming removed 4 bases at V and 6 bases at J, with 4 bases between. Per the germline V gene, CDR1 is DFQATT and CDR2 is SNEGSKA (reference sequence). The CDR3 covers 11 residues. The CDR3 DNA sequence: TGCAGTGCTAACACTAATTCACCCCTCCACTTT. Amino acids: CSANTNSPLHF.

The DNA for the CDR3 is TGTGCCAGCAGCCGCCGGACAGGGGAATATCCCTACAATGAGCAGTTCTTC. Translation: CASSRRTGEYPYNEQFF. The V call is TRBV11-3, the J call TRBJ2-1, with TRBD1 matching 9 bases. The J segment lost 2 bases and the V segment lost 5 bases, leaving 10 bases of the junction unmatched. This CDR3 is 17 amino acids long. From germline, CDR1 is SGHNT and CDR2 YENEEA.

Here the CDR3 reads CATRRQVSGNTIYF. CDR3 DNA: TGTGCCACCAGACGACAGGTATCTGGAAACACCATATATTTT. The J gene is TRBJ1-3, the V gene TRBV24-1; a weak D match, TRBD1 (6 bases). The germline CDR1 and CDR2 sequences are KGHDR and SFDVKD. The CDR3 covers 14 residues. The ends were cut back, 7 bases at V and 1 base at J, with 10 bases in the middle.

The V and J genes are TRBV11-3 and TRBJ1-6; D perhaps matches TRBD1 (5 bases). Germline lookup yields CDR1 SGHNT and CDR2 YENEEA. The V end lost 2 bases, the J end lost 0 bases, and 14 bases lay between the germline ends. The CDR3 is made up of 18 amino acids. The CDR3 region is CASSLSKTVSSYNSPLHF. In DNA, the CDR3 is TGTGCCAGCAGCTTATCCAAGACAGTTAGCTCCTATAATTCACCCCTCCACTTT.

V and J are TRBV7-9 and TRBJ1-3; D is uncertain. The CDR3 is 16 amino acids. Germline CDR1 and CDR2: SEHNR and FQNEAQ (reference sequence). V dropped 5 bases and J dropped 0 bases, with 14 bases sitting between them. The chain's CDR3 is CASSRRGVGSGNTIYF. DNA for the CDR3: TGTGCCAGCAGCCGCAGAGGCGTGGGCTCTGGAAACACCATATATTTT.

The rearrangement uses TRBV7-2 and TRBJ1-4, with a weak D call TRBD1 (6 bases). The length of the CDR3 is 16 residues. The germline gives CDR1 SGHTA, CDR2 FQGNSA. V was cut by 5 bases and J by 0 bases, with 13 bases left in between. The CDR3, as DNA: TGTGCCAGCAGCCTTGGACGGACAGCAACTAATGAAAAACTGTTTTTT. Protein sequence: CASSLGRTATNEKLFF.